The 15 T cell receptor beta chains listed next were all sequenced from one sample in a study of CD8+CD57+ T cells in acquired aplastic anemia. TCR beta VDJ combinations and CDR3 sequences were profiled from genomic DNA. TCRdb re-called the reads through MiXCR, storing one row per CDR3 protein. The table lists 150,000 to 200,000 distinct CDR3 sequences, roughly 48% of them singletons. Patients chosen for sequencing had CD8+CD57+ cells that had expanded, as shown by flow cytometry. Sequencing used sorted CD4+, CD8+, or CD8+CD57+ T cells (not recorded which) from PBMCs. These receptors originate from a human donor with aplastic anemia.

On this clonotype itself: Compared with germline, one end of the junction differs, possibly owing to a read error. The rearrangement joins TRBV24-1 to TRBJ2-1; TRBD2 aligns across 11 bases. This CDR3 has 16 residues. CDR1 KGHDR and CDR2 SFDVKD come from the germline V gene. The CDR3 sequence: CASSFGTSGDRNEQFF. The CDR3 DNA follows: TGTGCCAGCAGTTTCGGGACTAGCGGAGATCGCAATGAGCAGTTCTTC.

About this clonotype: At one boundary the junction diverges from the germline segment, which might be a read error. The rearrangement joins TRBV10-3 to TRBJ2-5; D possibly matches TRBD1 or TRBD2 (5 bases each). CDR3 length equals 12 residues. CDR1 and CDR2 (germline): ENHRY, SYGVKD. The CDR3 DNA reads TGTGCCATCAGTGAGTCCGGGACCACCCGGTACTTC. Residues: CAISESGTTRYF.

The chain carries TRBV10-3 and TRBJ2-7; tentative D call: TRBD1 (6 bases). Germline assignment: CDR1 ENHRY and CDR2 SYGVKD. The CDR3 is made up of 12 amino acids. V gave up 6 bases and J gave up 7 bases, with 13 bases separating them. The chain's CDR3 is CAISDRIGEQYF. In DNA, the CDR3 is TGTGCCATCAGCGACAGGATTGGGGAGCAGTACTTC.

This clonotype was observed once. V is TRBV2 and J is TRBJ2-3, with TRBD2 matching 8 bases. V shed 3 bases, J shed 2 bases, and the junction held 13 bases outside the gene matches. The CDR3 runs 18 residues. CDR1 and CDR2 from the germline V gene are SNHLY and FYNNEI. The CDR3 nucleotides read TGTGCCAGCAGTGAGGGCTGGGCTAGCGGGTATTACACAGATACGCAGTATTTT. Its translation: CASSEGWASGYYTDTQYF.

This clonotype occurred many times. This chain connects TRBV5-5 to TRBJ2-7, with 13 bases that match TRBD2. The CDR3 sequence is 16 residues long. Germline CDR1 SGHKS, CDR2 YYEKEE (reference sequence). J was trimmed by 6 bases and V by 4 bases; bases with no gene match: 10. The CDR3 region is CASSPGLAGVGGEQYF. DNA for the CDR3: TGTGCCAGCAGCCCCGGACTAGCGGGAGTTGGAGGCGAGCAGTACTTC.

V and J are TRBV15 and TRBJ2-1; TRBD2 matches at 15 bases. CDR3 length: 17 amino acids. From germline, CDR1 is LNHNV and CDR2 YYDKDF (reference sequence). V shed 6 bases, J shed 9 bases, and the junction held 12 bases outside the gene matches. The DNA for the CDR3 is TGTGCCACCAGAATAGGATCCGGGACTAGCGGGGGGTTTGAGCAGTTCTTC. Translated, it gives CATRIGSGTSGGFEQFF.

The V and J genes are TRBV20-1 and TRBJ2-1, with a possible D match to TRBD2 (5 bases). Trimming removed 0 bases from V and 7 bases from J, with 16 bases in between. CDR1 is DFQATT, CDR2 SNEGSKA, per germline (reference sequence). CDR3 length: 15 amino acids. The CDR3 DNA sequence: TGCAGTGCTAGAGACCGGGGAACTACGGGGAATGAGCAGTTCTTC. This translates into CSARDRGTTGNEQFF.

There are many counts of this clonotype. CDR3 in amino acids: CSARVGDSEAFF. For the CDR3, the DNA is TGCAGTGCTAGAGTAGGTGACAGTGAAGCTTTCTTT. The chain links TRBV20-1 to TRBJ1-1; TRBD1 might be the D (5 bases). CDR1 and CDR2 (germline): DFQATT, SNEGSKA (reference sequence). V gave up 1 base and J gave up 7 bases, with 10 bases separating them. The CDR3 runs to 12 residues.

This sequence joins TRBV5-5 and TRBJ2-7; TRBD1 aligns across 10 bases. Germline-derived CDR1 and CDR2 are SGHKS and YYEKEE (reference sequence). V lost 4 bases to trimming and J lost 3 bases; unmatched junction nucleotides: 7. The CDR3 is 15 residues long. The CDR3 protein is CASSAGQGKHYEQYF. The CDR3, as DNA: TGTGCCAGCAGCGCGGGACAGGGGAAACACTACGAGCAGTACTTC.

The chain couples TRBV24-1 to TRBJ1-5; D is ambiguous. Trimming took 3 bases from V and 11 from J, leaving 1 base between them. This CDR3 has 9 amino acids. CDR1 is KGHDR, CDR2 SFDVKD, per germline. The CDR3, as DNA: TGTGCCACCAGTGATACCCAGCATTTT. This encodes CATSDTQHF.

This chain uses TRBV7-9 with TRBJ2-5; weak D call: TRBD1 (5 bases). Trimming left V 3 bases short and J 1 base short, with 12 bases between. The length of the CDR3 is 15 residues. In germline, CDR1 is SEHNR, CDR2 FQNEAQ (reference sequence). The DNA of the CDR3 is TGTGCCAGCAGCTTTTTTGGACAAACCCAAGAGACCCAGTACTTC. Translated: CASSFFGQTQETQYF.

V and J are TRBV29-1 and TRBJ2-1; no clear D gene. Germline CDR1 is SQVTM and CDR2 is ANQGSEA. The V end lost 0 bases, the J end lost 7 bases, and 16 bases lay between the germline ends. This CDR3 has 15 amino acids. CDR3 protein: CSVEDRSRRTNEQFF. The CDR3, as DNA: TGCAGCGTTGAAGATCGGAGTCGTCGAACGAATGAGCAGTTCTTC.

This clonotype was observed a handful of times. The chain carries TRBV2 and TRBJ1-2, with D perhaps TRBD1 (5 bases). Trimming shortened V by 9 bases and J by 3 bases, and 17 bases separated the two germline ends. The CDR3 length is 14 residues. From germline, CDR1 is SNHLY and CDR2 FYNNEI. CDR3 residues: CASTERGWDYGYTF. The CDR3 region has the DNA TGTGCCAGTACCGAACGGGGCTGGGACTATGGCTACACCTTC. Filled out from reference TRBV2 and TRBJ1-2, the complete variable domain reads EPEVTQTPSHQVTQMGQEVILRCVPISNHLYFYWYRQILGQKVEFLVSFYNNEISEKSEIFDDQFSVERPDGSNFTLKIRSTKLEDSAMYFCASTERGWDYGYTFGSGTRLTVV.

This clonotype was detected ten times or more. This rearrangement joins TRBV2 to TRBJ2-4, with D hard to call. From germline, CDR1 is SNHLY and CDR2 FYNNEI. CDR3 length: 12 residues. The germline V and J ends were trimmed by 7 bases and 5 bases, with 9 bases remaining between them. Written as DNA, the CDR3 is TGTGCCAGCAAGTGGCCCGAAAACATTCAGTACTTC. It yields the protein CASKWPENIQYF.

The chain combines TRBV7-3 with TRBJ1-6; 7 bases are shared with TRBD1. The germline V gene encodes CDR1 SGHTA and CDR2 FQGTGA. The CDR3 runs 15 residues. V was pared by 0 bases and J by 9 bases, with 5 bases of the junction left unmatched. CDR3 nucleotide sequence: TGTGCCAGCAGCTTAACAGCAGGGGGAAGTTCACCCCTCCACTTT. It encodes CASSLTAGGSSPLHF.